The present TCR beta chain was sequenced within a study of blood T cell repertoires in COVID-19. TCRdb keeps only in-frame clones here, not all; method: immunoSEQ multiplex PCR. The sample lists nearly 350,000 clones, roughly 90% seen once, with about 0.93% in the top ten. Participants had their cohort set by participant-reported clinical history. CDR1 is SQVTM, CDR2 ANQGSEA, per germline. After removal of 4 bases from V and 0 bases from J, the junction contained 3 bases not matched to a gene. The CDR3 extends over 14 amino acids. Sequenced: PBMCs or T cells enriched from blood (not recorded which). J is TRBJ2-1 and V is TRBV29-1; 7 bases fit TRBD2. This TCR was recovered from a woman in her 30s who had recovered from COVID-19. Written as DNA, the CDR3 is TGCAGCGTTGTGCGGGGGAGCTCCTACAATGAGCAGTTCTTC. This gives the protein CSVVRGSSYNEQFF.